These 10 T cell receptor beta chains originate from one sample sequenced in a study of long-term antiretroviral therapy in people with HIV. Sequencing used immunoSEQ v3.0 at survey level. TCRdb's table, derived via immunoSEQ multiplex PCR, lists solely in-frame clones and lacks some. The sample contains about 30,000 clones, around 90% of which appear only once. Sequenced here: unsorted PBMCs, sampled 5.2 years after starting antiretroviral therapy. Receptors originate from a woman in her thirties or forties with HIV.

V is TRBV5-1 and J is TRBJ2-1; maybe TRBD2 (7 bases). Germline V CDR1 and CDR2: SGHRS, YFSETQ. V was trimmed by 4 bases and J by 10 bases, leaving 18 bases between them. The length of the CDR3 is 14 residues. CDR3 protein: CASSGGGQEKEQFF. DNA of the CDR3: TGCGCCAGCAGCGGGGGGGGCCAGGAGAAAGAGCAGTTCTTC.

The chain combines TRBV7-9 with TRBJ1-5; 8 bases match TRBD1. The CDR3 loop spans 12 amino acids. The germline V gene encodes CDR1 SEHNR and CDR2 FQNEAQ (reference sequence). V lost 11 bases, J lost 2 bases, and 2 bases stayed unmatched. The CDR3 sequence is CAGQGGNQPQHF. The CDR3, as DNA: TGTGCCGGACAGGGAGGCAATCAGCCCCAGCATTTT. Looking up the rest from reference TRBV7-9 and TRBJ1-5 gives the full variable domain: DTGVSQNPRHKITKRGQNVTFRCDPISEHNRLYWYRQTLGQGPEFLTYFQNEAQLEKSRLLSDRFSAERPKGSFSTLEIQRTEQGDSAMYLCAGQGGNQPQHFGDGTRLSIL.

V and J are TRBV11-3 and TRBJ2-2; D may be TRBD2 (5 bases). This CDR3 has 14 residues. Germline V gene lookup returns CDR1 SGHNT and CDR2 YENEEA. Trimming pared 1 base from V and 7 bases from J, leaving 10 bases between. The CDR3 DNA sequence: TGTGCCAGCAGCTTAGTCGAGGGTGGCGGGGAGCTGTTTTTT. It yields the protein CASSLVEGGGELFF.

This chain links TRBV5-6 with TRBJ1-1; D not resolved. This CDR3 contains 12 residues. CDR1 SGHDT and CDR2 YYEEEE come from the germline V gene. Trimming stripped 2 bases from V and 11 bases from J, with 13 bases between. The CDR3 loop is CASSLQSLGAFF. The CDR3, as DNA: TGTGCCAGCAGCTTACAGAGCTTGGGGGCTTTCTTT.

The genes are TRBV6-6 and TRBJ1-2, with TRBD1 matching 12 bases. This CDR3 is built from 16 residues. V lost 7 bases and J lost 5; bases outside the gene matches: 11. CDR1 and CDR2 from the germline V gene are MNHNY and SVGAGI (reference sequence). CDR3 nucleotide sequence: TGTGCCAGCACTGTGGGACAGGGGGCTTTAGGTTATGGCTACACCTTC. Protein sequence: CASTVGQGALGYGYTF.

The CDR3: CASSSGQNYGYTF. As DNA, the CDR3 is TGTGCCAGCAGCTCCGGACAGAACTATGGCTACACCTTC. This chain uses TRBV7-2 with TRBJ1-2; maybe TRBD1 (6 bases). The CDR3 loop spans 13 amino acids. From germline, CDR1 is SGHTA and CDR2 FQGNSA. V dropped 4 bases and J dropped 2 bases, with 8 bases sitting between them.

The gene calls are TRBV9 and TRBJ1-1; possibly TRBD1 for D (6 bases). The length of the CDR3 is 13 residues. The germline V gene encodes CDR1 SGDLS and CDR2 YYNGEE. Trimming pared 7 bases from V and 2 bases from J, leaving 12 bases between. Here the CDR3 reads CASDETGNTEAFF. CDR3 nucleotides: TGTGCCAGCGACGAGACAGGAAACACTGAAGCTTTCTTT.

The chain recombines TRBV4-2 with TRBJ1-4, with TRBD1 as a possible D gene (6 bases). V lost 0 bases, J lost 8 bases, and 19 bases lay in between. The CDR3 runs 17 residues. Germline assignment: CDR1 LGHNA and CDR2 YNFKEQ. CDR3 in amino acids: CASSQEGQGRVGEKLFF. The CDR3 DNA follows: TGTGCCAGCAGCCAAGAGGGACAAGGACGGGTAGGGGAAAAACTGTTTTTT.

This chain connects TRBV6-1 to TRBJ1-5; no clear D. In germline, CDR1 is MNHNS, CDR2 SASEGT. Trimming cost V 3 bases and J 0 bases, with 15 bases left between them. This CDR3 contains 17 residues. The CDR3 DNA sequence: TGTGCCAGCAGTGAGTGGTCTGTCGGCACTAGCAATCAGCCCCAGCATTTT. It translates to CASSEWSVGTSNQPQHF.

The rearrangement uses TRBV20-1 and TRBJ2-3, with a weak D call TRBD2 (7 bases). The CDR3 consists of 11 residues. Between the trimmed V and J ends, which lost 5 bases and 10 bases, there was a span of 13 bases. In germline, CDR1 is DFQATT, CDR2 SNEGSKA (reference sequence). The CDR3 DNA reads TGCAGTGCTCGCGCGGGGGCAGCGCAGTATTTT. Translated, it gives CSARAGAAQYF.